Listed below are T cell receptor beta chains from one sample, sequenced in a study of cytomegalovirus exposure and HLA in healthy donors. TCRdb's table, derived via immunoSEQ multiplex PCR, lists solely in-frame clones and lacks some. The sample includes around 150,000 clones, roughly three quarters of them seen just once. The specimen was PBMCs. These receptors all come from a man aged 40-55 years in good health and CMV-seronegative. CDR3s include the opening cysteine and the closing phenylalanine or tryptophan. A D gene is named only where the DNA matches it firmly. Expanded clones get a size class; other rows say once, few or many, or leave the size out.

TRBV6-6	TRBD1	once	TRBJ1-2	TGTGCCAGCAGTTACCCCACAGGGGGACTTGGCTACACCTTC	CASSYPTGGLGYTF
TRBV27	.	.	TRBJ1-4	TGTGCCAGCAGTCTTCACAGTGCAACTAATGAAAAACTGTTTTTT	CASSLHSATNEKLFF
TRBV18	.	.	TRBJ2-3	TGTGCCAGCTCACCACCTTCAGGGCCCACGCAGTATTTT	CASSPPSGPTQYF
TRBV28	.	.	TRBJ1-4	TGTGCCAGCGGCTTGGTGGGGGGGGCCGAAAAACTGTTTTTT	CASGLVGGAEKLFF
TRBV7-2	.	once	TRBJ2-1	TGTGCCAGCAGCTTACAGGAGGGCAATGAGCAGTTCTTC	CASSLQEGNEQFF
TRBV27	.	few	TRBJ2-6	TGTGCCAGCAGCCCGATCGGTTCTGGGGCCAACGTCCTGACTTTC	CASSPIGSGANVLTF
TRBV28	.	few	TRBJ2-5	TGTGCCAGCAGGGCCACAAAGGGGCGTTGGGAGACCCAGTACTTC	CASRATKGRWETQYF
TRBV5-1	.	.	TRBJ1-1	TGCGCCAGCAGCTTGGGGGGGGTCGGGCGCACTGAAGCTTTCTTT	CASSLGGVGRTEAFF
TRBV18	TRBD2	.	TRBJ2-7	TGTGCCAGCTCACCACCCTCGGGCGGGAGGTACGAGCAGTACTTC	CASSPPSGGRYEQYF
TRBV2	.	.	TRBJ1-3	TGTGCCAGCAGCGGAGCGGTTGCTGGAAACACCATATATTTT	CASSGAVAGNTIYF
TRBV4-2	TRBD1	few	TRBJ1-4	TGTGCCAGCAGCCAACCAGGACAGGTTGCAACTAATGAAAAACTGTTTTTT	CASSQPGQVATNEKLFF
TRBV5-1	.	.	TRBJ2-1	TGCGCCAGCAGCTTGACGGCTAGCGAATACAATGAGCAGTTCTTC	CASSLTASEYNEQFF
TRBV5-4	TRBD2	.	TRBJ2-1	TGTGCCAGCAGCTCTGGACTAGCGGGAGTGCAGGCCAATGAGCAGTTCTTC	CASSSGLAGVQANEQFF
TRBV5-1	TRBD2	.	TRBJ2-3	TGCGCCAGCAGCTTGGCAGCGGGGACTAGCACAGATACGCAGTATTTT	CASSLAAGTSTDTQYF
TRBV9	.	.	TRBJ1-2	TGTGCCAGCAGCGTAGAAATGGCAGTAGACTCCTATGGCTACACCTTC	CASSVEMAVDSYGYTF
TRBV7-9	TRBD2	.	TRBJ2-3	TGTGCCAGCAGCTTATCACTAGCGGGGACATCGGATACGCAGTATTTT	CASSLSLAGTSDTQYF
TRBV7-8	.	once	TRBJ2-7	TGTGCCAGCAGATCCAGGCCGGGATCTTACGAGCAGTACTTC	CASRSRPGSYEQYF